These 20 T cell receptor beta chains came from one sample sequenced in a study of blood T cells in healthy people across ages (dated by TCRdb to about 2015). The library was prepared using 5' RACE. This sample was sequenced with an Illumina HiSeq 2500. A second roughly 6 to 11 cycle PCR used a sample-barcoded 5' primer and a J-beta primer mix. TCRdb reran the public reads through fastp at Q25 and MiXCR, keeping productive beta chains. When rows share a CDR3 protein, they turn into one entry using the most common DNA and genes. The sample includes 1 million to 1.2 million distinct CDR3 sequences, with about two fifths observed a single time. The ten largest clonotypes hold roughly 14% of the sample. Specimen: blood. Every receptor here comes from a man aged 18 to 30 in good health.

The V call is TRBV3-1, the J call TRBJ1-2; D not resolved. Trimming took 4 bases from V and 0 from J, leaving 15 bases between them. Per germline, CDR1 LGHDT and CDR2 YNNKEL (reference sequence). The CDR3 has 16 amino acids. CDR3 loop: CASSLAADTPNYGYTF. The CDR3 DNA is TGTGCCAGCAGCCTTGCGGCCGACACACCTAACTATGGCTACACCTTC.

The chain combines TRBV12-3 or TRBV12-4 with TRBJ1-1; D might be TRBD1 (5 bases). Trimming left V 1 base short and J 5 bases short, with 17 bases between. CDR3 length equals 16 residues. The CDR3 DNA reads TGTGCCAGCAGTTTAGAGGGACCAACCGTTGGGACTGAAGCTTTCTTT. It encodes CASSLEGPTVGTEAFF.

This clonotype was counted between two and nine times. The chain uses TRBV10-3 and TRBJ2-2; the match to TRBD1 covers 9 bases. There are 17 residues in the CDR3. Germline loops: CDR1 ENHRY, CDR2 SYGVKD. The V segment lost 3 bases and the J segment 4 bases; nucleotides outside the gene matches: 9. The chain's CDR3 is CAISDVGTGFRTGELFF. CDR3 DNA: TGTGCCATCAGTGACGTGGGGACAGGGTTTCGCACCGGGGAGCTGTTTTTT.

In this sample, this clonotype turned up a few times. The chain employs TRBV12-3 or TRBV12-4 and TRBJ1-1, with D possibly TRBD1 on 6 matching bases. Trimming left V 5 bases short and J 9 bases short, with 16 bases between. The CDR3 loop spans 13 amino acids. The chain's CDR3 is CASSRHLDSKAFF. In DNA form, the CDR3 reads TGTGCCAGCAGTCGACACTTGGACAGTAAAGCTTTCTTT.

V gene TRBV6-6 combines with J gene TRBJ1-2; D is unresolved. The CDR3 is 16 amino acids. Looked up from germline, CDR1 is MNHNY and CDR2 is SVGAGI (reference sequence). Trimming removed 0 bases from V and 0 bases from J, with 11 bases in between. As DNA, the CDR3 is TGTGCCAGCAGTTACTCAACCAACGGGGCTAACTATGGCTACACCTTC. It encodes CASSYSTNGANYGYTF.

This clonotype was seen a few times. V gene TRBV5-1 combines with J gene TRBJ2-7, with a possible D match to TRBD1 (5 bases). The CDR3 runs 15 residues. V lost 0 bases and J 2 bases, leaving 12 bases between the germline ends. Germline assignment: CDR1 SGHRS and CDR2 YFSETQ. DNA for the CDR3: TGCGCCAGCAGCTTGGAGGGGATTTTGACCTACGAGCAGTACTTC. Its translation: CASSLEGILTYEQYF.

The rearrangement uses TRBV19 and TRBJ2-7; 7 bases line up with TRBD1. The CDR3 extends over 14 amino acids. Germline V gene lookup returns CDR1 LNHDA and CDR2 SQIVND (reference sequence). V dropped 4 bases and J dropped 3; count of bases not matched to a gene: 6. The CDR3 region has the DNA TGTGCCAGTAGTACCTTGGCAGGGGGCTACGAGCAGTACTTC. This gives the protein CASSTLAGGYEQYF.

This chain links TRBV9 with TRBJ1-5; the match to TRBD1 covers 11 bases. Germline lookup yields CDR1 SGDLS and CDR2 YYNGEE. V lost 3 bases and J lost 5; bases outside the gene matches: 4. The length of the CDR3 is 15 residues. Here the CDR3 DNA reads TGTGCCAGCAGCGCTTCGGGACAGGGGGATCAGCCCCAGCATTTT. It is translated as CASSASGQGDQPQHF.

As regards this clonotype: Sequence at one end of the junction differs from germline and may be a read error. V gene TRBV4-3 combines with J gene TRBJ1-1; no definite D call. The CDR3 is 15 residues long. Germline CDR1 and CDR2: LGHNA and YSLEER. DNA for the CDR3: TGCGCCGGCAGCCAAGATGGCGGACGGAACACTGAAGCTTTCTTT. This codes for CAGSQDGGRNTEAFF.

This clonotype was seen more than once but under ten times. This sequence joins TRBV11-2 and TRBJ2-4; 14 nucleotides align to TRBD2. The assigned J gene may be wrong: the sequence end matches TRBJ2-7 better. This CDR3 spans 13 amino acids. CDR1 is SGHAT, CDR2 FQNNGV, per germline. The CDR3 loop is CASRGLAGDEQYF. The CDR3 bases are TGTGCCTCACGGGGACTAGCGGGGGACGAGCAGTACTTC.

This clonotype is a singleton in its sample. Being one base from a much bigger clone, this may be a read error. This chain joins TRBV10-3 and TRBJ1-2; the match to TRBD1 covers 7 bases. The CDR3 sequence is 13 residues long. The V gene's germline CDR1 is ENHRY and CDR2 SYGVKD. CDR3 sequence: CSINRDRAYGYTF. As DNA, the CDR3 is TGTTCCATCAATAGGGACAGAGCCTATGGCTACACCTTC.

This clonotype was recorded a few times. The J gene is TRBJ2-7, the V gene TRBV25-1; D gene uncertain. Looked up from germline, CDR1 is MGHDK and CDR2 is SYGVNS. CDR3 size: 14 residues. V shed 1 base and J shed 6 bases, with 13 bases lying between them. CDR3 in amino acids: CASSEFSMVGEQYF. DNA of the CDR3: TGTGCCAGCAGTGAATTCAGTATGGTTGGCGAGCAGTACTTC.

This chain uses TRBV6-2 or TRBV6-3 with TRBJ2-1, with D possibly matching TRBD2 (5 bases). The J call may not be correct, given that the DNA end is closer to TRBJ2-7. From germline, CDR1 is MNHEY and CDR2 SVGEGT. The CDR3 runs to 15 residues. The CDR3 DNA sequence: TGTGCCAGCAGTTACGGGCCTAGCTCCTACAATGAGCAGTACTTC. Protein sequence: CASSYGPSSYNEQYF.

The chain combines TRBV7-9 with TRBJ2-1; unclear D gene. Near its end, the DNA agrees better with TRBJ2-7, so the J call may be wrong. This CDR3 has 15 residues. Germline CDR1 and CDR2: SEHNR and FQNEAQ (reference sequence). CDR3 loop: CASNRTDPSYNEQYF. Written as DNA, the CDR3 is TGTGCCAGCAACCGGACGGATCCTTCCTACAATGAGCAGTACTTC.

Notes on this clonotype: Its ends do not fully match the called genes, so a read error is possible. This chain joins TRBV7-2 and TRBJ1-2; D gene ambiguous. The CDR3 is 10 amino acids. Germline lookup yields CDR1 SGHTA and CDR2 FQGNSA. CDR3 protein: CANSFLGYTF. Here the CDR3 DNA reads TGTGCCAACAGCTTCCTAGGCTACACCTTC. The entire variable domain, with the rest obtained from reference TRBV7-2 and TRBJ1-2, is as follows: GAGVSQSPSNKVTEKGKDVELRCDPISGHTALYWYRQSLGQGLEFLIYFQGNSAPDKSGLPSDRFSAERTGGSVSTLTIQRTQQEDSAVYLCANSFLGYTFGSGTRLTVV.

The rearrangement links TRBV29-1 to TRBJ2-1; 8 bases match TRBD1. The CDR3 is 13 amino acids. Germline loops: CDR1 SQVTM, CDR2 ANQGSEA. V shed 7 bases and J 8 bases; nucleotides not matched to a gene: 10. The CDR3 spells CSGAGGLGDEQFF. The CDR3 DNA reads TGCAGCGGGGCAGGGGGCCTTGGGGATGAGCAGTTCTTC.

This chain uses TRBV7-2 with TRBJ1-2, with 7 bases lining up with TRBD1. From germline, CDR1 is SGHTA and CDR2 FQGNSA. The CDR3 is 15 amino acids. J was trimmed by 5 bases and V by 2 bases; bases with no gene match: 8. Written as DNA, the CDR3 is TGTGCCAGCAGCTTATCGTCAGGGGGGCATTATGGCTACACCTTC. This codes for CASSLSSGGHYGYTF.

Points on this clonotype: It is likely a read error: a sequence one base away is far more abundant. This chain connects TRBV7-2 to TRBJ1-2; D perhaps matches TRBD1 (6 bases). This CDR3 comprises 14 residues. Germline V gene lookup returns CDR1 SGHTA and CDR2 FQGNSA. Trimming cost V 5 bases and J 0 bases, with 10 bases left between them. The CDR3 nucleotides read TGTGCCAGCAGCCCCTGGACAGCTAACTATGGCTACACCTTC. This sequence encodes CASSPWTANYGYTF. Full variable domain (remainder filled in from reference TRBV7-2 and TRBJ1-2): GAGVSQSPSNKVTEKGKDVELRCDPISGHTALYWYRQSLGQGLEFLIYFQGNSAPDKSGLPSDRFSAERTGGSVSTLTIQRTQQEDSAVYLCASSPWTANYGYTFGSGTRLTVV.

The J gene is TRBJ2-2, the V gene TRBV20-1, with D perhaps matching TRBD1 or TRBD2 (6 bases each). There are 14 residues in the CDR3. CDR1 and CDR2 (germline): DFQATT, SNEGSKA (reference sequence). CDR3 DNA sequence: TGCAGCTGCTATGCTCAGGGGAGGACCGGGGAGCTGTTTTTT. It yields the protein CSCYAQGRTGELFF.

V gene TRBV29-1 combines with J gene TRBJ2-5; 7 bases align to TRBD2. The germline CDR1 and CDR2 sequences are SQVTM and ANQGSEA. CDR3 length: 14 residues. Germline trimming cut 4 bases from V and 0 bases from J; bases unmatched to any gene: 5. The CDR3 DNA follows: TGCAGCGTTGTGAGCGGGGCGTACCAAGAGACCCAGTACTTC. This sequence encodes CSVVSGAYQETQYF.